This is a list of T cell receptor beta chains from one sample in a study of naive and memory T cell subsets. TCRdb reprocessed the UMI-ligation and nested PCR reads with MiXCR, giving one entry per CDR3 protein. The table includes 120,000 to 150,000 distinct CDR3 sequences, about 17% detected once. The specimen sequenced was naive CD4+ T cells from blood. These receptors were obtained from a human donor in good health. Both conserved end residues are part of each CDR3. A D gene is named only where the DNA matches it firmly. Only part of the rows carry a size: once, few, many, or a class if the clone is expanded.

abundance: few
v_gene: TRBV12-3/TRBV12-4
d_gene: NA
j_gene: TRBJ2-2
CDR3nt: TGTGCCAGCAGTTCCTCTGGGTTGTACACCGGGGAGCTGTTTTTT
CDR3aa: CASSSSGLYTGELFF

abundance: few
v_gene: TRBV5-1
d_gene: NA
j_gene: TRBJ1-1
CDR3nt: TGCGCCAGCAGCTTGGTCGCGGGAACTGAAGCTTTCTTT
CDR3aa: CASSLVAGTEAFF

abundance: few
v_gene: TRBV7-2
d_gene: NA
j_gene: TRBJ1-5
CDR3nt: TGTGCCAGCAGCTTAGTGAGTAATCAGCCCCAGCATTTT
CDR3aa: CASSLVSNQPQHF

abundance: NA
v_gene: TRBV6-5
d_gene: NA
j_gene: TRBJ2-2
CDR3nt: TGTGCCAGCAGTTACTTCGGGGGAGGGAACACCGGGGAGCTGTTTTTT
CDR3aa: CASSYFGGGNTGELFF

abundance: NA
v_gene: TRBV4-2
d_gene: TRBD2
j_gene: TRBJ2-7
CDR3nt: TGTGCCAGCAGCCAAGATTTGGCGGGAGGGCGCGAGCAGTACTTC
CDR3aa: CASSQDLAGGREQYF

abundance: NA
v_gene: TRBV6-2/TRBV6-3
d_gene: TRBD2
j_gene: TRBJ2-2
CDR3nt: TGTGCCAGCAGTAATCCAACTAGCGGGGGAAACACCGGGGAGCTGTTTTTT
CDR3aa: CASSNPTSGGNTGELFF

abundance: NA
v_gene: TRBV2
d_gene: TRBD1
j_gene: TRBJ2-7
CDR3nt: TGTGCCAGTAGGACAGGGGAGCTCTACGAGCAGTACTTC
CDR3aa: CASRTGELYEQYF

abundance: few
v_gene: TRBV10-3
d_gene: TRBD2
j_gene: TRBJ2-3
CDR3nt: TGTGCCATCAGTCTAGCGGGAGTAACAGATACGCAGTATTTT
CDR3aa: CAISLAGVTDTQYF

abundance: NA
v_gene: TRBV27
d_gene: NA
j_gene: TRBJ1-1
CDR3nt: TGTGCCAGCAGTTACGGACGGTTGAACACTGAAGCTTTCTTT
CDR3aa: CASSYGRLNTEAFF

abundance: NA
v_gene: TRBV29-1
d_gene: NA
j_gene: TRBJ2-7
CDR3nt: TGCAGCGTTGCCCAACAGGGAATCGCCTACGAGCAGTACTTC
CDR3aa: CSVAQQGIAYEQYF

abundance: NA
v_gene: TRBV7-9
d_gene: NA
j_gene: TRBJ1-1
CDR3nt: TGTGCCAGCAGGTCGGCCCCCACTGAAGCTTTCTTT
CDR3aa: CASRSAPTEAFF

abundance: NA
v_gene: TRBV19
d_gene: NA
j_gene: TRBJ2-3
CDR3nt: TGTGCCAGTAGTATTAAGGGACCGGGACTGACAAATGCAGATACGCAGTATTTT
CDR3aa: CASSIKGPGLTNADTQYF

abundance: NA
v_gene: TRBV5-1
d_gene: TRBD2
j_gene: TRBJ2-1
CDR3nt: TGCGCCAGCAGCTTGGCCTTTCGGGAGGTACTCTACAATGAGCAGTTCTTC
CDR3aa: CASSLAFREVLYNEQFF

abundance: few
v_gene: TRBV29-1
d_gene: NA
j_gene: TRBJ1-3
CDR3nt: TGCAGCGGGACGGATCACTCTGGAAACACCATATATTTT
CDR3aa: CSGTDHSGNTIYF

abundance: few
v_gene: TRBV5-6
d_gene: TRBD1
j_gene: TRBJ2-1
CDR3nt: TGTGCCAGCAAGGACAGGGACTATGAGCAGTTCTTC
CDR3aa: CASKDRDYEQFF

abundance: few
v_gene: TRBV28
d_gene: NA
j_gene: TRBJ2-7
CDR3nt: TGTGCCAGCAGTCAGGACAGCCCTTACGAGCAGTACTTC
CDR3aa: CASSQDSPYEQYF

abundance: NA
v_gene: TRBV12-3/TRBV12-4
d_gene: NA
j_gene: TRBJ2-7
CDR3nt: TGTGCCAGCCGTTTAGGGAACGGAATCTACGAGCAGTACTTC
CDR3aa: CASRLGNGIYEQYF

abundance: NA
v_gene: TRBV6-2/TRBV6-3
d_gene: NA
j_gene: TRBJ2-3
CDR3nt: TGTGCCAGCAGGCCCAGACCGGGGGTAGATGGCACAGATACGCAGTATTTT
CDR3aa: CASRPRPGVDGTDTQYF

abundance: few
v_gene: TRBV12-3/TRBV12-4
d_gene: NA
j_gene: TRBJ1-1
CDR3nt: TGTGCCAGCAGTGTTTCTGGATGGGGGTCTGAAGCTTTCTTT
CDR3aa: CASSVSGWGSEAFF

abundance: few
v_gene: TRBV5-1
d_gene: NA
j_gene: TRBJ2-7
CDR3nt: TGCGCCAGCAGCTACGAAAGCTACGAGCAGTACTTC
CDR3aa: CASSYESYEQYF

abundance: few
v_gene: TRBV12-3/TRBV12-4
d_gene: NA
j_gene: TRBJ1-3
CDR3nt: TGTGCCAGCAGTATCCGGGACGTATATTTT
CDR3aa: CASSIRDVYF

abundance: few
v_gene: TRBV18
d_gene: NA
j_gene: TRBJ2-3
CDR3nt: TGTGCCAGCTCACCAGGAGGAGGTGATACGCAGTATTTT
CDR3aa: CASSPGGGDTQYF